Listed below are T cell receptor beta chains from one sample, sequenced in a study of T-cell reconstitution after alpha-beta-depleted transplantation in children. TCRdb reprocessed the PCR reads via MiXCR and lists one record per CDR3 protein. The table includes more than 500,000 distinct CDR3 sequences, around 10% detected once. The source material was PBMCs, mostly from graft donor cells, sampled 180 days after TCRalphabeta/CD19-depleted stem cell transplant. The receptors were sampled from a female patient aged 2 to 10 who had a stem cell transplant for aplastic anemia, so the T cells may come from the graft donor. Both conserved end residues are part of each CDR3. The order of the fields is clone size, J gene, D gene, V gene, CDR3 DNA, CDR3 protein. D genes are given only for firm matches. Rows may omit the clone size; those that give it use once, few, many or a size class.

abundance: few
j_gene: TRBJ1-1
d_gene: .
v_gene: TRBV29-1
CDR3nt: TGCAGCGTCCCCCTTAGGCAGCACTACCCGGTGGGCACTGAAGCTTTCTTT
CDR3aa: CSVPLRQHYPVGTEAFF

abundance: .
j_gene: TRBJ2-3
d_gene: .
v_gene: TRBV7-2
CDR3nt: TGTGCCAGCAGCTTAGTGGCGGATAGCACAGATACGCAGTATTTT
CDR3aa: CASSLVADSTDTQYF

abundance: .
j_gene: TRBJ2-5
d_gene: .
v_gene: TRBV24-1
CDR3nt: TGTGCCACCAGTGATTTAGGGCAGGGACCCCAAGAGACCCAGTACTTC
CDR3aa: CATSDLGQGPQETQYF

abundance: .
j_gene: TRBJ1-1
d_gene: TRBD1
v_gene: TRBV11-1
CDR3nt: TGTGCCAGCAGCTTAAGGGAAATCAGGACAGGGGAGAACACTGAAGCTTTCTTT
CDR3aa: CASSLREIRTGENTEAFF

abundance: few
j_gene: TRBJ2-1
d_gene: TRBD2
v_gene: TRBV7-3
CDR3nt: TGTGCCAGCACCCTCGAAAGCGGGAGGCGTGGGTTCGGGGAGCAGTTCTTC
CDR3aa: CASTLESGRRGFGEQFF

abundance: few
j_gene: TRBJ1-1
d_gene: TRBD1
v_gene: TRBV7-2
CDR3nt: TGTGCCAGCAGCTTAGTCGGGACAGGGAGAGGTACTGAAGCTTTCTTT
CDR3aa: CASSLVGTGRGTEAFF

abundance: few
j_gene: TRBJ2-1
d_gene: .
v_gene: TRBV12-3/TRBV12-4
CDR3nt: TGTGCCAGCAGGAAAAGGGGCGACAACAATGAGCAGTTCTTC
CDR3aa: CASRKRGDNNEQFF

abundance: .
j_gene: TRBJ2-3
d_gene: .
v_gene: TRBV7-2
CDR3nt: TGTGCCAGCAGCTTAGGGAGCCGGGCTCTTGCGCAGTATTTT
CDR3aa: CASSLGSRALAQYF

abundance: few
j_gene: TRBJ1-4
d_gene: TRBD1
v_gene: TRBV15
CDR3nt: TGTGCCACCAGCAGAGATCTGCCGGGACAGGGTATCGAAAAACTGTTTTTT
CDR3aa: CATSRDLPGQGIEKLFF

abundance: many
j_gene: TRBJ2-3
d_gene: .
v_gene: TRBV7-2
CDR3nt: TGTGCCAGCAGCTTAGACGGGGCAGGCACAGATACGCAGTATTTT
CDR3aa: CASSLDGAGTDTQYF

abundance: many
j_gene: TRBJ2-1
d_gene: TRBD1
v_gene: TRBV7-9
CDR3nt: TGTGCCAGCAGCATGGGGGGACAGGGGTTCGGTGAGCAGTTCTTC
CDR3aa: CASSMGGQGFGEQFF

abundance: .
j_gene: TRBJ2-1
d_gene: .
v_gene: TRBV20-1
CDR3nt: TGCAGTGCCCCGACTAGGTACAATGAGCAGTTCTTC
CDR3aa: CSAPTRYNEQFF

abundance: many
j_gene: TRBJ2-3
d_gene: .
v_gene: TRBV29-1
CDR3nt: TGCAGCGTGGTTCCGGGCCGGGATACGCAGTATTTT
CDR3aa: CSVVPGRDTQYF

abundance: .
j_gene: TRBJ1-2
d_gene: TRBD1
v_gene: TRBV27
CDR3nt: TGTGCCAGCAGTTCCACAGGGGTTGATTCCCTATATGGCTACACCTTC
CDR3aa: CASSSTGVDSLYGYTF

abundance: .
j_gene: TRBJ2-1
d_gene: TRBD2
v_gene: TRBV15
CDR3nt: TGTGCCACCAGCAGAGATTGGGCTAGCGGTTACAATGAGCAGTTCTTC
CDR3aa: CATSRDWASGYNEQFF

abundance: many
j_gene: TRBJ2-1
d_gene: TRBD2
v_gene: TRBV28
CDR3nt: TGTGCCAGCAGTTCTTGGGCTAGCGGGAGATGGGATGAGCAGTTCTTC
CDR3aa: CASSSWASGRWDEQFF

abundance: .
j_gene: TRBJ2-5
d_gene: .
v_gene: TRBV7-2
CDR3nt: TGTGCCAGCAGTGATTCTACAGGTCTCGTAGAGACCCAGTACTTC
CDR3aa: CASSDSTGLVETQYF

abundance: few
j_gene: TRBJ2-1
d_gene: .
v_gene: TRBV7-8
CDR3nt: TGTGCCAGCAGCTTAGTTCCTACGACGGGGGCCTTCAATGAGCAGTTCTTC
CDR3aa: CASSLVPTTGAFNEQFF

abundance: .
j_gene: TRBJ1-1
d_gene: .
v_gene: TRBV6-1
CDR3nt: TGTGCCAGCAGCCGGACAGAGCAAAACACTGAAGCTTTCTTT
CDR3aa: CASSRTEQNTEAFF

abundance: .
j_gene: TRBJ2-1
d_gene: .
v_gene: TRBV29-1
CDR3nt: TGCAGCGTGACCTGGACAGCCTACAATGAGCAGTTCTTC
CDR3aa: CSVTWTAYNEQFF

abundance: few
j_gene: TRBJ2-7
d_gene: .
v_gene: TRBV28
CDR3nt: TGTGCCAGCAGTATTGGACAGACTTACTACGAGCAGTACTTC
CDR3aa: CASSIGQTYYEQYF

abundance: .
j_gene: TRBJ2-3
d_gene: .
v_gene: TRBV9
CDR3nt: TGTGCCAGCAGCGTAGAACAGCGCCCCTCTAGCACAGATACGCAGTATTTT
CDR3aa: CASSVEQRPSSTDTQYF

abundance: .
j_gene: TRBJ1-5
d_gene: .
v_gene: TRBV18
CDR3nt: TGTGCCAGCTCACGGGACCGAAATAATCAGCCCCAGCATTTT
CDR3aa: CASSRDRNNQPQHF

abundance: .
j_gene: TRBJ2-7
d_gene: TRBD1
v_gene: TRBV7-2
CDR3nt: TGTGCCAGCAGCCCGACTCCGGGACAGACCTACGAGCAGTACTTC
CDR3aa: CASSPTPGQTYEQYF

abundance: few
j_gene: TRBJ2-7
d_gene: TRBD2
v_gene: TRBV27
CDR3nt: TGTGCCAGCAGTCTTTCTCGGACTAGCTACGAGCAGTACTTC
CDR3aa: CASSLSRTSYEQYF

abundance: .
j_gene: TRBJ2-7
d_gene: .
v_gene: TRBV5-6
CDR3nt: TGTGCCAGCAGCTTGGCACTAGGATCGGGGGTATGGTCTTCCTACGAGCAGTACTTC
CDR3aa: CASSLALGSGVWSSYEQYF

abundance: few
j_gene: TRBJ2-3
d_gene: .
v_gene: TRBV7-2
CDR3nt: TGTGCCAGCAGTTTAGAGAAGCCGGTGACAGATACGCAGTATTTT
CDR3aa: CASSLEKPVTDTQYF

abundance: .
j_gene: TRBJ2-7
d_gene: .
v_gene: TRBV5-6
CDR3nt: TGTGCCAGCAGCTTGGGAGGGCCCCTCTACGAGCAGTACTTC
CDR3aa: CASSLGGPLYEQYF

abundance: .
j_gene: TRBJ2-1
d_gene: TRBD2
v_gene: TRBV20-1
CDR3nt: TGCAGTGCTGGGGCTAGCGGGAGGGTCACCTACAATGAGCAGTTCTTC
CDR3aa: CSAGASGRVTYNEQFF

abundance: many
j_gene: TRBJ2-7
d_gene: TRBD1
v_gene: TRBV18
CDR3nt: TGTGCCAGCTCACCATCTGGGACAGGGGGCAACGAGCAGTACTTC
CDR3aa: CASSPSGTGGNEQYF

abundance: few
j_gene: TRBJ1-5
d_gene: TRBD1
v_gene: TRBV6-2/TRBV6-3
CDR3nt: TGTGCCAGCAGCTATGGGACAGACTCGGGGCCCCAGCATTTT
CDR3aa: CASSYGTDSGPQHF

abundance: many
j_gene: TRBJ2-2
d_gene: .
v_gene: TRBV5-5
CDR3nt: TGTGCCAGCAGTACATCATGGGACACCGGGGAGCTGTTTTTT
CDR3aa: CASSTSWDTGELFF